This passage covers 10 T cell receptor beta chains from one sample sequenced in a study of memory CD4+ T cells and cytomegalovirus serostatus. The protocol was immunoSEQ multiplex PCR, while the TCRdb copy is restricted to in-frame clones and leaves out a portion. The data hold some 66,000 clones, with about 70% observed a single time. Single viable CD3+CD4+CD8-CD45RO+ cells were sorted as the memory CD4+ T cells. The sample comprised memory CD4+ T cells from blood. Receptors originate from an adult in good health and CMV-seropositive.

The rearrangement joins TRBV5-4 to TRBJ1-4; D gene unclear. V was trimmed by 0 bases and J by 10 bases, leaving 7 bases between them. CDR3 size: 12 residues. CDR1 is SGHNT, CDR2 YYREEE, per germline (reference sequence). CDR3 DNA: TGTGCCAGCAGCTTGGGGCCCGGAAAACTGTTTTTT. Translating gives CASSLGPGKLFF.

The genes are TRBV5-1 and TRBJ1-6, with 7 bases aligning to TRBD1. Trimming removed 1 base from V and 6 bases from J; junction bases left unmatched: 4. The CDR3 consists of 15 residues. CDR1 is SGHRS and CDR2 is YFSETQ in the germline V gene. The CDR3, as DNA: TGCGCCAGCAGCTTGCGGACAGGTTCTAATTCACCCCTCCACTTT. It is translated as CASSLRTGSNSPLHF.

The gene calls are TRBV28 and TRBJ2-5; TRBD1 or TRBD2 may be the D gene (6 bases each). Germline CDR1 and CDR2: MDHEN and SYDVKM. The CDR3 is 13 amino acids. With 3 bases removed from V and 6 bases from J, the gap between germline ends came to 11 bases. Here the CDR3 reads CASSFQGRQTQYF. The CDR3 region has the DNA TGTGCCAGCAGTTTCCAGGGGAGGCAGACCCAGTACTTC.

This clone has a single count. V usage is TRBV27 and J usage is TRBJ2-7, with 10 bases matching TRBD2. After removal of 7 bases from V and 2 bases from J, the junction contained 5 bases not matched to a gene. From germline, CDR1 is MNHEY and CDR2 SMNVEV (reference sequence). This CDR3 is 14 amino acids long. The DNA for the CDR3 is TGTGCCAGCAAGTGGACTAGCGGTCCCTACGAGCAGTACTTC. Translated: CASKWTSGPYEQYF.

CDR3 bases: TGCGCCAGCAGCCAGCCCGCTAGCGGTATCTACGAGCAGTACTTC. This encodes CASSQPASGIYEQYF. V is TRBV4-1 and J is TRBJ2-7, with 7 bases lining up with TRBD2. The junction had 8 bases not matched to a gene; V was cut back by 3 bases and J by 3 bases. Germline CDR1 MGHRA, CDR2 YSYEKL. The CDR3 is made up of 15 amino acids.

The chain has TRBV18 and TRBJ1-1, with D uncertain. This CDR3 has 15 residues. CDR1 KGHSH and CDR2 LQKENI come from the germline V gene. The V and J ends lost 4 bases and 1 base respectively, with 13 bases between them. CDR3 bases: TGTGCCAGCTCACAAGAGGGCCCGGGGAACACTGAAGCTTTCTTT. Its translation: CASSQEGPGNTEAFF.

The chain couples TRBV19 to TRBJ1-5; TRBD1 might be the D (5 bases). CDR3 size: 14 residues. V was shortened by 7 bases and J by 4 bases, with 14 bases between the two germline ends. The germline V gene has CDR1 LNHDA and CDR2 SQIVND (reference sequence). The CDR3 protein is CASTLTGGNQPQHF. CDR3 coding DNA: TGTGCCAGTACTCTAACGGGGGGTAATCAGCCCCAGCATTTT.

This clone was recorded a few times. The V and J genes are TRBV9 and TRBJ2-1, with 8 bases aligning to TRBD2. Germline V lookup: CDR1 SGDLS, CDR2 YYNGEE. The CDR3 sequence is 16 residues long. The V and J ends lost 0 bases and 2 bases, in that order; junction bases with no gene match: 4. The CDR3 sequence: CASSVELAATYNEQFF. The CDR3 nucleotides read TGTGCCAGCAGCGTAGAACTAGCGGCCACCTACAATGAGCAGTTCTTC.

The chain couples TRBV6-1 to TRBJ2-7, with D hard to call. The CDR3 extends over 13 amino acids. Germline V gene sequence: CDR1 MNHNS, CDR2 SASEGT. The CDR3, as DNA: TGTGCTACAACCTTGGGCCTCGGCAACGAGCAGTACTTC. Amino acid sequence: CATTLGLGNEQYF.

The rearrangement uses TRBV10-1 and TRBJ1-5; no reliable D call. Germline V gene lookup returns CDR1 WNHNN and CDR2 SYGVQD (reference sequence). Trimming removed 4 bases from V and 5 bases from J, with 9 bases in between. The CDR3 spans 13 residues. DNA for the CDR3: TGCGCCAGCAGTGCAATTGGGGATCAGCCCCAGCATTTT. Encoded protein: CASSAIGDQPQHF.